These 21 T cell receptor beta chains came from one sample sequenced in a study of T cell responses to AZD1222 COVID-19 vaccine (dated by TCRdb to the early 2020s). Preparation of the library involved the immunoSEQ multiplex PCR assay. Entries here come from immuneACCESS through TCRdb and include only in-frame sequences with V and J called. Some clones fail to appear in such tables; in the studies checked, an unresolved V gene covers under half of the shortfall, and the cause of the remainder is unknown. Recorded for this sample are 200,000 to 250,000 clones; about 92% of them occurred a single time. The top ten clones comprise 0.9% to 1.1% of the sample. The time point label corresponds to: baseline before first vaccination. What the treatment or condition label conveys for this sample: meningococcal conjugate vaccine given as trial control. This specimen consisted of peripheral blood, obtained on day 0 of MenACWY control vaccination. The receptor source for this set is an adult in good health.

This rearrangement joins TRBV15 to TRBJ1-4; D is ambiguous. The CDR3 spans 18 residues. Germline loops: CDR1 LNHNV, CDR2 YYDKDF (reference sequence). Deletions cut 2 bases from V and 5 bases from J, with 21 bases between. The CDR3 spells CATSRTRSLLADNEKLFF. The CDR3 DNA reads TGTGCCACCAGCAGAACCCGCAGCCTGTTGGCCGACAATGAAAAACTGTTTTTT.

The chain is built from TRBV5-4 and TRBJ1-1, with TRBD1 identical over 7 bases. The ends lost 3 bases at V and 0 bases at J; junction bases unmatched: 14. The CDR3 consists of 18 residues. The germline V gene encodes CDR1 SGHNT and CDR2 YYREEE (reference sequence). The CDR3 region is CASSSNSREGGLNTEAFF. CDR3 coding DNA: TGTGCCAGCAGCTCCAACAGTAGGGAAGGGGGCTTGAACACTGAAGCTTTCTTT.

The chain is built from TRBV6-2 or TRBV6-3 and TRBJ1-2, with D tentatively TRBD1 (6 bases). Germline V gene sequence: CDR1 MNHEY, CDR2 SVGEGT. The CDR3 totals 14 residues. Trimming removed 0 bases at V and 8 bases at J, with 13 bases between. For the CDR3, the DNA is TGTGCCAGCAGTTACTCTGGGGGCTCAAAGGGCTACACCTTC. It yields the protein CASSYSGGSKGYTF.

The rearrangement links TRBV19 to TRBJ2-3; 10 bases line up with TRBD1. Germline V gene data show CDR1 as LNHDA and CDR2 as SQIVND (reference sequence). With V trimmed by 4 bases and J by 3 bases, 7 bases remained unmatched. The CDR3 is made up of 16 amino acids. Here the CDR3 reads CASSTRTGGRTDTQYF. In DNA, the CDR3 is TGTGCCAGTAGTACCCGGACAGGGGGGAGAACAGATACGCAGTATTTT.

The chain couples TRBV28 to TRBJ2-7; 7 bases align to TRBD2. Germline values: CDR1 MDHEN, CDR2 SYDVKM. The junction had 9 bases not matched to a gene; V was cut back by 6 bases and J by 7 bases. This CDR3 is 13 amino acids long. DNA of the CDR3: TGTGCCAGCAGCCGGGGGGTGCCGTTGGAGCAGTACTTC. Translating it yields CASSRGVPLEQYF. The variable domain in full, with the rest retrieved from reference TRBV28 and TRBJ2-7, is DVKVTQSSRYLVKRTGEKVFLECVQDMDHENMFWYRQDPGLGLRLIYFSYDVKMKEKGDIPEGYSVSREKKERFSLILESASTNQTSMYLCASSRGVPLEQYFGPGTRLTVT.

The genes are TRBV19 and TRBJ1-2; 10 bases are shared with TRBD1. This CDR3 spans 18 amino acids. Germline loops: CDR1 LNHDA, CDR2 SQIVND (reference sequence). V lost 4 bases to trimming and J lost 4 bases; unmatched junction nucleotides: 15. In nucleotides, the CDR3 is TGTGCCAGTAGTACCCGCCTGACAGGGGGCGAGGTAGGCTATGGCTACACCTTC. This gives the protein CASSTRLTGGEVGYGYTF.

The V gene is TRBV7-9, the J gene TRBJ1-1; D ambiguous. CDR3 length equals 13 residues. Trimming took 5 bases from V and 5 from J, leaving 12 bases between them. In germline, CDR1 is SEHNR, CDR2 FQNEAQ (reference sequence). This chain's CDR3 is CASSVTDGTEAFF. CDR3 DNA: TGTGCCAGCAGCGTCACAGACGGGACTGAAGCTTTCTTT.

V usage is TRBV6-2 or TRBV6-3 and J usage is TRBJ1-1; possibly TRBD1 for D (5 bases). The CDR3 extends over 15 amino acids. With 5 bases removed from V and 6 bases from J, the gap between germline ends came to 19 bases. Germline CDR1 is MNHEY and CDR2 is SVGEGT. This CDR3 reads CASSGSSAGRSEAFF. CDR3 sequence (DNA): TGTGCCAGCAGTGGTAGTTCGGCAGGGCGATCTGAAGCTTTCTTT.

V and J are TRBV19 and TRBJ2-2, with unresolved D. The V gene lost 1 base and the J gene lost 1 base, with 7 bases spanning the gap. The germline V gene has CDR1 LNHDA and CDR2 SQIVND (reference sequence). The CDR3 extends over 15 amino acids. The CDR3 DNA reads as TGTGCCAGTAGTATAGGGAATAGGAACACCGGGGAGCTGTTTTTT. The encoded protein is CASSIGNRNTGELFF. Using reference TRBV19 and TRBJ2-2 for the parts outside the CDR3, the full variable domain is DGGITQSPKYLFRKEGQNVTLSCEQNLNHDAMYWYRQDPGQGLRLIYYSQIVNDFQKGDIAEGYSVSREKKESFPLTVTSAQKNPTAFYLCASSIGNRNTGELFFGEGSRLTVL.

This clone appeared once. This rearrangement joins TRBV7-8 to TRBJ1-3; 8 bases are a match to TRBD1. The length of the CDR3 is 19 residues. J was trimmed by 3 bases and V by 1 base; bases with no gene match: 14. CDR1 is SGHVS and CDR2 is FQNEAQ in the germline V gene. The CDR3: CASSLEAGGPYRHGNTIYF. For the CDR3, the DNA is TGTGCCAGCAGCTTAGAGGCAGGGGGCCCCTACCGTCATGGAAACACCATATATTTT.

This chain links TRBV11-3 with TRBJ2-2; the D gene could be TRBD1 or TRBD2 (5 bases each). V was shortened by 5 bases and J by 6 bases, with 13 bases between the two germline ends. CDR1 SGHNT and CDR2 YENEEA come from the germline V gene. The CDR3 sequence is 14 residues long. The CDR3: CASSHGTGPGELFF. The DNA for the CDR3 is TGTGCCAGCAGCCATGGGACCGGTCCCGGGGAGCTGTTTTTT.

The chain uses TRBV5-1 and TRBJ1-1; no definite D call. Germline V gene lookup returns CDR1 SGHRS and CDR2 YFSETQ. The CDR3 has 13 amino acids. V was shortened by 0 bases and J by 5 bases, with 8 bases between the two germline ends. CDR3 DNA: TGCGCCAGCAGCTTGGGGATTCGGACTGAAGCTTTCTTT. Its protein product is CASSLGIRTEAFF.

J is TRBJ1-5 and V is TRBV2, with a possible D match to TRBD1 (6 bases). Per germline, CDR1 SNHLY and CDR2 FYNNEI. V dropped 6 bases and J dropped 0 bases, with 12 bases sitting between them. The CDR3 is made up of 15 amino acids. The CDR3 protein is CASSLRQDSNQPQHF. DNA of the CDR3: TGTGCCAGCAGCCTACGACAGGATAGCAATCAGCCCCAGCATTTT.

The V call is TRBV30, the J call TRBJ1-2; tentative D call: TRBD1 (5 bases). Germline V lookup: CDR1 GTSNPN, CDR2 SVGIG (reference sequence). This CDR3 region has 15 residues. The germline V and J ends were trimmed by 0 bases and 0 bases, with 11 bases remaining between them. The CDR3 sequence is CAWSVGAEANYGYTF. The DNA for the CDR3 is TGTGCCTGGAGTGTCGGGGCAGAAGCTAACTATGGCTACACCTTC.

The chain joins TRBV3-1 (or the pseudogene TRBV3-2) to TRBJ2-6; no firm D call. V lost 1 base, J lost 0 bases, and 13 bases lay in between. The CDR3 runs 18 residues. Germline V CDR1 and CDR2: LGHDT, YNNKEL (reference sequence). CDR3 nucleotide sequence: TGTGCCAGCAGCCAAGGGATTGGCAGCTACTCTGGGGCCAACGTCCTGACTTTC. Protein sequence: CASSQGIGSYSGANVLTF.

The chain carries TRBV4-2 and TRBJ1-4, with D tentatively TRBD1 (5 bases). The CDR3 sequence is 17 residues long. Trimming removed 0 bases from V and 2 bases from J, with 13 bases in between. Germline CDR1 LGHNA, CDR2 YNFKEQ. Here the CDR3 reads CASSQDHIQGTNEKLFF. The CDR3 nucleotides read TGTGCCAGCAGCCAAGATCACATCCAGGGTACTAATGAAAAACTGTTTTTT.

The CDR3 here is CASSFDRDTEAFF. The DNA of the CDR3 is TGTGCCAGCAGCTTCGACAGGGACACTGAAGCTTTCTTT. The chain has TRBV11-1 and TRBJ1-1; the match to TRBD1 covers 7 bases. Germline V gives CDR1 SGHAT, CDR2 FQDESV (reference sequence). The CDR3 spans 13 residues. V lost 3 bases and J lost 3; bases outside the gene matches: 1.

About this clone itself: The junction departs from germline at one end; a sequencing error may be responsible. The V gene is TRBV19, the J gene TRBJ2-5; 7 nucleotides agree with TRBD2. CDR3 length equals 15 residues. Looked up from germline, CDR1 is LNHDA and CDR2 is SQIVND (reference sequence). The CDR3 DNA reads TGTGCCAGTAGTCTAGAGGGCAGGGAGGGAGAGACCCAGTACTTC. Its protein is CASSLEGREGETQYF.

The J gene is TRBJ2-5, the V gene TRBV5-6; TRBD2 agrees at 8 bases. The CDR3 covers 16 residues. Per the germline V gene, CDR1 is SGHDT and CDR2 is YYEEEE. V lost 1 base to trimming and J lost 2 bases; unmatched junction nucleotides: 7. The CDR3: CASSLRGGGGQETQYF. The CDR3 bases are TGTGCCAGCAGCTTGCGCGGGGGCGGGGGGCAAGAGACCCAGTACTTC.

The chain uses TRBV5-1 and TRBJ2-3, with 10 bases lining up with TRBD2. Germline CDR1 and CDR2: SGHRS and YFSETQ. This CDR3 contains 19 residues. The V gene end was trimmed by 4 bases and the J gene end by 2 bases; junction bases not matched to a gene: 16. The CDR3 reads CASSPDPWIAGGYTDTQYF. CDR3 nucleotides: TGCGCCAGCAGCCCAGACCCTTGGATAGCGGGGGGTTACACAGATACGCAGTATTTT.

The rearrangement uses TRBV3-1 (or the pseudogene TRBV3-2) and TRBJ1-6; no reliable D call. CDR1 is LGHDT, CDR2 YNNKEL, per germline (reference sequence). The CDR3 sequence is 14 residues long. V was pared by 0 bases and J by 9 bases, with 9 bases between. The CDR3 region has the DNA TGTGCCAGCAGCCAAGATAATAGCGGTTCACCCCTCCACTTT. Translating it yields CASSQDNSGSPLHF.